Listed here are 7 T cell receptor beta chains from one sample, sequenced in a study of blood T cell repertoires in COVID-19. Repertoires were generated with immunoSEQ multiplex PCR, while TCRdb's copy carries only in-frame clones and drops some. The table has some 99,000 clones, about 85% seen once. The sample consisted of peripheral blood. The receptors come from a woman of 80 years or more with acute or convalescent COVID-19.

This chain joins TRBV3-1 (or the pseudogene TRBV3-2) and TRBJ1-1; 9 bases map to TRBD1. The germline V gene encodes CDR1 LGHDT and CDR2 YNNKEL (reference sequence). The V segment lost 3 bases and the J segment 4 bases; nucleotides outside the gene matches: 6. The CDR3 contains 15 residues. The CDR3 nucleotides are TGTGCCAGCAGCCATTGGCCGACAGGGGGCACTGAAGCTTTCTTT. Translated, it gives CASSHWPTGGTEAFF.

The chain recombines TRBV7-3 with TRBJ2-3, with 7 bases fitting TRBD1. CDR1 and CDR2 from the germline V gene are SGHTA and FQGTGA. The CDR3 has 13 amino acids. The V gene end was trimmed by 5 bases and the J gene end by 6 bases; junction bases not matched to a gene: 5. CDR3 sequence reads: CASSRGQWDTQYF. In DNA, the CDR3 is TGTGCCAGCAGCAGGGGGCAATGGGATACGCAGTATTTT.

The chain combines TRBV28 with TRBJ2-3; 10 bases are a match to TRBD1. This CDR3 has 15 amino acids. Germline lookup yields CDR1 MDHEN and CDR2 SYDVKM. Trimming took 6 bases from V and 1 from J; bases not matched to a gene: 4. CDR3 residues: CASSWGTGGTDTQYF. In nucleotides, the CDR3 is TGTGCCAGCAGCTGGGGGACAGGGGGCACAGATACGCAGTATTTT.

This chain uses TRBV6-5 with TRBJ2-3; D remains unclear. The V gene's germline CDR1 is MNHEY and CDR2 SVGAGI. The CDR3 has 14 amino acids. Trimming took off 7 bases at V and 0 bases at J, with 11 bases between the two ends. The CDR3 here is CASTLRTSTDTQYF. The CDR3 coding sequence is TGTGCCAGCACATTAAGAACTAGCACAGATACGCAGTATTTT.

The rearrangement uses TRBV9 and TRBJ1-3; 9 bases fit TRBD1. CDR3 size: 16 residues. Germline CDR1 SGDLS, CDR2 YYNGEE. V lost 3 bases, J lost 3 bases, and 7 bases stayed unmatched. CDR3 sequence (DNA): TGTGCCAGCAGCGCCCGACAGGGGGTCGGTGGAAACACCATATATTTT. Its protein product is CASSARQGVGGNTIYF.

The rearrangement joins TRBV7-9 to TRBJ1-2; TRBD1 aligns across 9 bases. CDR1 is SEHNR, CDR2 FQNEAQ, per germline (reference sequence). The CDR3 spans 14 residues. The ends lost 5 bases at V and 6 bases at J; junction bases unmatched: 7. For the CDR3, the DNA is TGTGCCAGCAGCCCGCCGGGACAGGGAAATGGCTACACCTTC. Translated, it gives CASSPPGQGNGYTF.

The CDR3 region has the DNA TGTGCCAGCAGTTACTCGAGGACACTGAACACTGAAGCTTTCTTT. Protein product: CASSYSRTLNTEAFF. The chain couples TRBV6-5 to TRBJ1-1, with D perhaps matching TRBD1 (5 bases). Germline V gene sequence: CDR1 MNHEY, CDR2 SVGAGI. V was cut by 0 bases and J by 0 bases, with 8 bases left in between. CDR3 length: 15 amino acids.